This paragraph covers one TCR beta chain sequence. Original processing notes: By means of reference gene primer amplification, nucleated cell counts were estimated. Libraries were prepared by immunoSEQ multiplex PCR; TCRdb keeps only in-frame clonotypes and omits some of them. V and J calls plus clone size are reproduced from that table; the DNA served to infer D and trimming. The data contain 95,000 to 150,000 clones, approximately 80% of them singletons. Germline V gene sequence: CDR1 LNHDA, CDR2 SQIVND (reference sequence). V shed 4 bases and J 7 bases; nucleotides not matched to a gene: 8. CDR3 length equals 15 residues. The data originate from a study of blood T cell repertoires in COVID-19. Background on the study: Researchers got acute and convalescent COVID-19 samples from the United States, Italy and Spain.

Sequencing used peripheral blood. The V and J genes are TRBV19 and TRBJ2-1, with 9 positions matching TRBD1. The sequence derives from a woman between 50 and 59 years old with acute or convalescent COVID-19. CDR3 in amino acids: CASSTHIQGANEQFF. CDR3 sequence (DNA): TGTGCCAGTAGTACTCACATACAGGGGGCTAATGAGCAGTTCTTC.